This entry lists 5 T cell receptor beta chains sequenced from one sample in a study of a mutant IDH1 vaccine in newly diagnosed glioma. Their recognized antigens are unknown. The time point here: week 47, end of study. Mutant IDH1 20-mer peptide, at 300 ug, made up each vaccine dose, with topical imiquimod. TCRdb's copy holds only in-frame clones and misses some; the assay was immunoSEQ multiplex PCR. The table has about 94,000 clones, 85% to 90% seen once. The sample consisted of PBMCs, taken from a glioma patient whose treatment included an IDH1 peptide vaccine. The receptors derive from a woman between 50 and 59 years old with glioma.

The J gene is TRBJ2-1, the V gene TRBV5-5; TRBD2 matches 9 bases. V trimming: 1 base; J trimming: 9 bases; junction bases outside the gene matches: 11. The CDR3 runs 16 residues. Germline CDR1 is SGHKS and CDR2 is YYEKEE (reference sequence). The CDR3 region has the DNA TGTGCCAGCAGCTTGCCTAGCGGGACTGTGACTGGTGAGCAGTTCTTC. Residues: CASSLPSGTVTGEQFF.

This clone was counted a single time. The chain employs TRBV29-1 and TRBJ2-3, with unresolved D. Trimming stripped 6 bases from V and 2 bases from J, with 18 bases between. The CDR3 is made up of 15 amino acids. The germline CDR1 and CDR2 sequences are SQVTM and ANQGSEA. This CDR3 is CSVVGSTSNTDTQYF. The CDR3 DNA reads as TGCAGCGTGGTAGGATCGACCTCCAACACAGATACGCAGTATTTT.

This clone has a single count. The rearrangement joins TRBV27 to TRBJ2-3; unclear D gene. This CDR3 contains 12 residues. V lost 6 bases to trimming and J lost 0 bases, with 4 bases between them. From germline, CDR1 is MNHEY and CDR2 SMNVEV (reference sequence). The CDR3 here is CASRASTDTQYF. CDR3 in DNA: TGTGCCAGCAGAGCAAGCACAGATACGCAGTATTTT.

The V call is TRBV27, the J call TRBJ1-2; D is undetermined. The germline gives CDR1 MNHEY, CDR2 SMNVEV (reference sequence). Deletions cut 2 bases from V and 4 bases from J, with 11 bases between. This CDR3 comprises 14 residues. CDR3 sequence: CASSLVGQSYGYTF. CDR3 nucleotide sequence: TGTGCCAGCAGTTTAGTGGGCCAGAGCTATGGCTACACCTTC.

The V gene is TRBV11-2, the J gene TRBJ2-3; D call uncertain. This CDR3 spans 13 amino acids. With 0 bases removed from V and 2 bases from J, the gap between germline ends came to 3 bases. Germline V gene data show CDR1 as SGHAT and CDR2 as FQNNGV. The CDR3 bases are TGTGCCAGCAGCTTAGACCTCACAGATACGCAGTATTTT. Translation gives CASSLDLTDTQYF.